The clone carrying this T cell receptor (beta chain) was seen at least ten times. Its antigen is unidentified. These data are taken from a study of tumor and adjacent non-tumor tissue in lung cancer. At the level of the study: Patients comprised about a dozen adenocarcinoma, 2 squamous cell carcinoma and 1 small cell lung cancer. Points from the study as a whole: Top 100 clones took a larger repertoire share in normal lung.

The length of the CDR3 is 14 residues. CDR1 and CDR2 (germline): MNHEY, SVGAGI. Trimming shortened V by 6 bases and J by 2 bases, and 8 bases separated the two germline ends. RNA was extracted from bulk tissue without any cell sorting. This non-tumor lung sample came from over 3 cm beyond the tumor edge. A modified ARM-PCR protocol with three rounds of nested PCR amplified TCRbeta. TCRdb re-analysed the multiplex PCR reads in MiXCR, keeping a single row per CDR3 protein. The table shows tens of thousands of distinct CDR3 sequences, with around two thirds occurring only once. Sequenced material: distant non-tumor lung tissue. The V and J genes are TRBV6-5 and TRBJ1-6, with D hard to call. The sequence came from a woman aged 50 to 60 with non-small cell lung cancer. CDR3 in amino acids: CASSSYTYNSPLHF. Written as DNA, the CDR3 is TGTGCCAGCAGCAGTTACACCTATAATTCACCCCTCCACTTT.